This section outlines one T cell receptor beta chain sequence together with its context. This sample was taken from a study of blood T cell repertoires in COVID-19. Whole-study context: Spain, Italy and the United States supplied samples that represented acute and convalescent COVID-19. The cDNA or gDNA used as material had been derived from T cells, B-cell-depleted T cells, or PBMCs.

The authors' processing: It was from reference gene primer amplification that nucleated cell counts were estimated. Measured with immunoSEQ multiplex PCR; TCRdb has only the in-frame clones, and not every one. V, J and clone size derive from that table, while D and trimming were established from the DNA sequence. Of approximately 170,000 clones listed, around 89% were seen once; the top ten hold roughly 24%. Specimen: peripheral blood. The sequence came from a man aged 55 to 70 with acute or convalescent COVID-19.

CDR3 protein: CASSLATGGPYGYTF. CDR3 nucleotides: TGCGCCAGCAGCTTGGCAACAGGGGGCCCCTATGGCTACACCTTC. V usage is TRBV5-1 and J usage is TRBJ1-2; 9 nucleotides align to TRBD1. With 0 bases clipped from V and 4 bases from J, the junction kept 4 bases outside the gene matches. This CDR3 contains 15 residues. Looked up from germline, CDR1 is SGHRS and CDR2 is YFSETQ. The full variable domain, rest sourced from reference TRBV5-1 and TRBJ1-2, is KAGVTQTPRYLIKTRGQQVTLSCSPISGHRSVSWYQQTPGQGLQFLFEYFSETQRNKGNFPGRFSGRQFSNSRSEMNVSTLELGDSALYLCASSLATGGPYGYTFGSGTRLTVV.